Below, one TCR beta chain is given with its context. The target antigen is unknown. Expressed TCRB transcripts were sequenced, since all the RNA that had been isolated was reverse transcribed. The method was immunoSEQ multiplex PCR; TCRdb's version includes in-frame clones alone and lacks a portion of them. Here the sample spans some 290,000 clones, approximately 14% being singletons. Blood was collected once per donor into heparin, averaging around 0.11 L. Per germline, CDR1 SQVTM and CDR2 ANQGSEA. After removal of 6 bases from V and 3 bases from J, the junction contained 4 bases not matched to a gene. This CDR3 is built from 12 residues. This record belongs to a study of beta chain features in type 1 diabetes. Study details: The examined sorted cells totaled about 110 million across samples.

Study-level findings and limits: Type 1 diabetes patients had moderately but significantly shorter TCRB CDR3s in all four CD4+ subsets.

The chain couples TRBV29-1 to TRBJ2-5, with 7 bases that match TRBD1. The sequence was obtained from a man between 25 and 39 years old with type 1 diabetes. Sequenced sample: naive CD4+ T cells from blood. The CDR3 spells CSVRGTEETQYF. In nucleotides, the CDR3 is TGCAGCGTGAGGGGGACAGAAGAGACCCAGTACTTC.